The 10 T cell receptor beta chains reported below all come from one sample, sequenced in a study of shared clonotypes between healthy human individuals (dated by TCRdb to the early 2020s). Receptor amplification or capture employed the immunoSEQ multiplex PCR assay. The clones in this table, taken by TCRdb from immuneACCESS, are in-frame only. Not every clone is retained; where verified, under half of the shortfall comes from an unresolved V gene, and the cause of the rest is unknown. The sample profile shows hundreds of thousands of clones; about 96% of them were found once. In total, the top ten clones hold about 0.34% of the sample. Input material: memory CD8+ T cells sorted from blood. Reading the label with the study, this specimen's cell subset or site is: CD45RO+ cells pooled with CCR7-negative TemRA cells. Receptors originate from a man aged 30 to 45 in good health.

The chain combines TRBV5-1 with TRBJ1-1; D gene unclear. This CDR3 has 14 residues. Between the trimmed V and J ends, which lost 2 bases and 1 base, there was a span of 9 bases. Per germline, CDR1 SGHRS and CDR2 YFSETQ. DNA for the CDR3: TGCGCCAGCAGCTTTTCGTCAGGGAACACTGAAGCTTTCTTT. Residues: CASSFSSGNTEAFF.

The gene calls are TRBV9 and TRBJ2-3; D not resolved. The germline V and J ends were trimmed by 0 bases and 2 bases, with 7 bases remaining between them. The CDR3 has 14 residues. Germline V CDR1 and CDR2: SGDLS, YYNGEE. The DNA for the CDR3 is TGTGCCAGCAGCGTAGATGGAGTCACAGATACGCAGTATTTT. It codes for CASSVDGVTDTQYF.

V usage is TRBV29-1 and J usage is TRBJ2-6; perhaps TRBD1 as D (6 bases). CDR1 SQVTM and CDR2 ANQGSEA come from the germline V gene. This CDR3 comprises 14 residues. Trimming removed 6 bases at V and 0 bases at J, with 9 bases between. For the CDR3, the DNA is TGCAGCGTAAAGGACAGCTCTGGGGCCAACGTCCTGACTTTC. The encoded protein is CSVKDSSGANVLTF.

This clone was detected once. The chain links TRBV2 to TRBJ2-3; possibly TRBD2 for D (5 bases). The CDR3 has 15 residues. Germline V gene sequence: CDR1 SNHLY, CDR2 FYNNEI. V dropped 6 bases and J dropped 4 bases, with 17 bases sitting between them. CDR3 loop: CASSFGPGGSDTQYF. CDR3 nucleotide sequence: TGTGCCAGCAGCTTCGGACCGGGCGGGTCAGATACGCAGTATTTT.

The V gene is TRBV5-1, the J gene TRBJ2-1; D unresolved. The ends were cut back, 3 bases at V and 4 bases at J, with 17 bases in the middle. Per germline, CDR1 SGHRS and CDR2 YFSETQ. This CDR3 has 16 residues. DNA of the CDR3: TGCGCCAGCAGCTCCCAGAGTAAACGACCTTACAATGAGCAGTTCTTC. It codes for CASSSQSKRPYNEQFF.

J is TRBJ1-3 and V is TRBV5-5, with no clear D. The CDR3 consists of 13 residues. CDR1 and CDR2 from the germline V gene are SGHKS and YYEKEE (reference sequence). Between the trimmed V and J ends, which lost 3 bases and 0 bases, there was a span of 4 bases. The CDR3 DNA reads as TGTGCCAGCAGCTCGGGCTCTGGAAACACCATATATTTT. It specifies CASSSGSGNTIYF.

This chain uses TRBV7-9 with TRBJ2-2, with 9 bases fitting TRBD1. V gave up 5 bases and J gave up 7 bases; unmatched junction bases: 8. The CDR3 extends over 15 amino acids. The germline CDR1 and CDR2 sequences are SEHNR and FQNEAQ (reference sequence). The CDR3 DNA reads TGTGCCAGCAGCCCGGGACAGGGAGAGGGCGGGGAGCTGTTTTTT. It specifies CASSPGQGEGGELFF. The full variable domain, its missing parts supplied by reference TRBV7-9 and TRBJ2-2, is DTGVSQNPRHKITKRGQNVTFRCDPISEHNRLYWYRQTLGQGPEFLTYFQNEAQLEKSRLLSDRFSAERPKGSFSTLEIQRTEQGDSAMYLCASSPGQGEGGELFFGEGSRLTVL.

This clone was seen a single time. The chain links TRBV15 to TRBJ1-1; D is unclear. The germline V gene encodes CDR1 LNHNV and CDR2 YYDKDF (reference sequence). Trimming took off 2 bases at V and 1 base at J, with 17 bases between the two ends. This CDR3 comprises 17 residues. The DNA for the CDR3 is TGTGCCACCAGCAGAAGGATGTCAGGAGAGGCGAACACTGAAGCTTTCTTT. This gives the protein CATSRRMSGEANTEAFF.

The table lists this clone with a count of one. V is TRBV15 and J is TRBJ1-4; D remains ambiguous. Trimming cost V 5 bases and J 0 bases, with 13 bases left between them. Germline V gives CDR1 LNHNV, CDR2 YYDKDF (reference sequence). CDR3 length: 16 amino acids. The CDR3, as DNA: TGTGCCACCAGCGCACATAGGAAATCAACTAATGAAAAACTGTTTTTT. This translates into CATSAHRKSTNEKLFF. Complete variable domain (other parts from reference TRBV15 and TRBJ1-4): DAMVIQNPRYQVTQFGKPVTLSCSQTLNHNVMYWYQQKSSQAPKLLFHYYDKDFNNEADTPDNFQSRRPNTSFCFLDIRSPGLGDTAMYLCATSAHRKSTNEKLFFGSGTQLSVL.

The chain combines TRBV7-2 with TRBJ1-5; D is unclear. The germline V and J ends were trimmed by 1 base and 6 bases, with 4 bases remaining between them. This CDR3 is 12 amino acids long. Germline CDR1 SGHTA, CDR2 FQGNSA. CDR3 in amino acids: CASSLDAQPQHF. CDR3 sequence (DNA): TGTGCCAGCAGCTTAGATGCTCAGCCCCAGCATTTT.